This TCR beta chain was sequenced in a study of blood T cell repertoires in COVID-19. Overall study context: Samples of COVID-19 (acute and convalescent) were obtained from the United States, Italy and Spain.

Per the study methods: It was from reference gene primer amplification that nucleated cell counts were estimated. The protocol was immunoSEQ multiplex PCR, while the TCRdb copy is restricted to in-frame clones and leaves out a portion. The DNA was the basis for D and trimming; V, J and clone size are from that table. This sample has fewer than 150,000 clones; around 77% occur once, and the top ten carry about a tenth. The J segment lost 5 bases and the V segment lost 4 bases, leaving 7 bases of the junction unmatched. The CDR3 is 15 residues long. Looked up from germline, CDR1 is SGHRS and CDR2 is YFSETQ.

Source material: peripheral blood. This clonotype was obtained from a human donor in a cohort sampled during active COVID-19. The chain links TRBV5-1 to TRBJ2-3; 10 bases map to TRBD1. CDR3 sequence reads: CASSPTTGGRDTQYF. The CDR3 DNA reads as TGCGCCAGCAGCCCTACGACAGGGGGCCGAGATACGCAGTATTTT.